Below, one T cell receptor (beta chain) is given with its context. The antigen it binds to is not known. One base away there is no much larger clone; base qualities are not given. CDR1 and CDR2 are read off the germline V gene as SGDLS and YYNGEE. V drops 2 bases and J drops 1 base, leaving 14 bases in between. From the cysteine up to the phenylalanine, the CDR3 has a length of 16 residues. Left in the record is the CDR3 DNA by itself, 48 bases read in frame from the first base. The cohort comprised fewer than 700 healthy bone marrow donors. At the time of sampling, every cohort member was nominally healthy, though immune exposures that went unrecorded were likely present. The donor was CMV seronegative and was included in the group of around 320 seronegative cohort members. Each donor provided a peripheral blood sample, and peripheral blood mononuclear cells were used for TCR beta sequencing. The Qiagen DNeasy Blood Extraction Kit was used to extract genomic DNA from the blood cell samples.

The library was generated by the immunoSEQ multiplex PCR assay. For the multiplex PCR, a mixture combining 60 forward primers for TCR Vbeta segments and 13 reverse primers for TCR Jbeta segments was used. The CDR3 region of rearranged TCR beta genes was amplified from genomic DNA with a multiplex PCR assay. On the Illumina HiSeq System, the amplified TCR beta libraries were sequenced as 87-base-pair reads. Concerning the study's data processing: In a later analysis, some 80 million unique TCR beta chains were counted across the approximately 640 repertoires, and roughly 9.9 million of these chains were shared by at least two donors. To remove PCR and sequencing errors, raw reads were error-corrected and collapsed into unique sequences using a nearest-neighbor algorithm that merged closely related sequences. V, D and J gene segments were assigned by aligning CDR3 sequences to IMGT reference sequences. For a sequence to be retained, at least a six-nucleotide match to both a V gene segment and a J gene segment was required. A rearrangement was called productive if the CDR3 had no stop codons and remained in frame with V and J, and every other rearrangement was called non-productive. CDR3 was defined by IMGT convention, running from the second conserved V-encoded cysteine to the conserved J-encoded phenylalanine. The earlier analysis of 550 to 650 of the donors excluded any sequence lacking an unambiguous match to a single V gene segment. In an earlier analysis of 587 of the donors, V segments were called functional above 56.7% productive rearrangements and were called segregating when the between-donor standard deviation exceeded 5%. A statistical classification framework was built to diagnose cytomegalovirus status from the catalog of TCR beta chain sequences. A later analysis assigned V and J genes by comparing TCR nucleotide sequences with IMGT/GENE-DB human TR gene sequences. A later analysis assigned CDR3 sequences and most-parsimonious VDJ recombination scenarios with the TCRdist pipeline. In a later analysis, each TCR beta chain was defined by its CDR3 amino acid sequence together with its V-gene family, and reads lacking a unique V-gene family were excluded. In a later analysis, 450 to 600 highly shared, low-generation-probability nucleotide sequences were removed to address suspected cross-contamination and a sequencing artifact. For each public chain, a later analysis derived a clonal expansion index from normalized ranks of inferred template counts within each repertoire. In a later analysis, generation probabilities were computed with a VDJ recombination model fitted to out-of-frame rearrangements, and the resulting probabilities were checked against IGoR. In a later analysis, hypergeometric tests were used to score TCR-TCR, TCR-HLA and TCR-CMV co-occurrence, with a repertoire-size bias correction applied to TCR pairs. A later analysis estimated false discovery rates by permuting HLA or CMV assignments 20 times. In a later analysis, co-occurring TCRs were grouped using DBSCAN, and TCRdist sequence similarity was added for clustering within HLA-allele-positive subsets. Repertoires with fewer than 30,000 or more than 120,000 public chains, plus five repertoires with anomalous nucleotide sharing, were excluded from co-occurrence clustering. Entries here come from immuneACCESS through TCRdb and include only in-frame sequences with V and J called. Some clones fail to appear in such tables; in the studies checked, an unresolved V gene covers under half of the shortfall, and the cause of the remainder is unknown. D and trimming were read from the DNA, whereas the V and J calls and clone size are those reported in that table. Recorded for this sample are roughly 160,000 clones; roughly 80% of them occurred a single time. The ten largest clones represent 2% to 2.5% of the sample.

The sample comes from a study of cytomegalovirus exposure and HLA in healthy donors (dated by TCRdb to the late 2010s). Background on the whole study: In an earlier analysis of 550 to 750 of the donors, about 260 Gb of sequence data and 117 million unique TCR beta sequences from about 179 million T cells were reported. Roughly 300 gigabases of sequencing data and approximately 85 million unique TCR sequences were included in an early release covering about 700 HLA-typed donors. Of the roughly 400 genotyped donors, 81% were placed in the genetic ancestry cluster associated with self-reported Caucasian donors. The study was designed to test whether signatures of past pathogen exposure could be identified by cataloging public T cell receptors. The study used immunosequencing to profile the T cell repertoires of approximately 650 subjects and linked those repertoires to cytomegalovirus serostatus. In addition to the first cohort of 666 subjects, a separate validation cohort of 120 different subjects was used. To predict cytomegalovirus infection status, the study brought together high-throughput TCR immunosequencing, statistical association of individual TCRs with disease status, and machine learning. In a later analysis, previously published TCR beta repertoires from 550 to 750 donors were re-analyzed and high-resolution HLA genotyping was added so that TCR occurrence patterns could be studied. Rather than drawing on any new phenotypic data, the later analysis identified candidate immune exposures from TCR beta sequences and the way those sequences occurred across donors. An earlier analysis of some 500 of the donors used high-throughput TCR beta sequencing to judge whether each TCR beta V gene segment behaved as functional or pseudogenic. Donor age, sex, ethnicity and CMV serostatus were collected together with the repertoire data. Genome-wide SNP genotypes for about three fifths of the roughly 700 donors were used in a later genetic analysis, which treated that subset as a discovery cohort. All discovery cohort repertoires had been generated on a single sequencing platform. Both class I and class II loci were covered by HLA typing, at four-digit resolution. The number of donors typed differed by locus, with roughly 620-630 for A, B, C, DRB1 and DQB1, roughly 520 for DQA1, 606 for DPA1, and around 450 for DPB1. Because of strong linkage in the cohort, roughly five DR-DQ haplotypes were treated as single units for association and clustering. Across 398 genotyped donors of the cohort, an average of approximately 220,000 unique TCR beta nucleotide sequences per donor were sequenced, and roughly 20% of those sequences were non-productive.

General findings and caveats noted by the study authors: The study listed 150 to 200 TCR beta chains as associated with cytomegalovirus. Because the 87-base-pair reads could not distinguish some IMGT-functional V segments, including TRBV6-2 and TRBV6-3, those segments were excluded. The presence/absence analyses assumed that sequencing depth was roughly uniform across donors, and that assumption may not be true. The authors suggested that the approach could potentially be generalized to other disease states and immunological phenotypes. In an earlier analysis of 587 of the donors, most TCR beta V segments appeared in productive rearrangements about 87% or about 30% of the time, broadly matching IMGT annotations. Only TCR beta chains were sequenced in this cohort, and the absence of alpha or paired-chain data limited detectable features. While some public TCRs were present in many individuals, most TCR sequences turned up only very rarely across donors. Most CMV-associated TCR beta chains appeared to be HLA-restricted in a later analysis, and the HLA associations seemed to be driven largely by CMV exposure. In a later analysis, HLA-associated TCR beta chains were found to be more clonally expanded and to have lower generation probabilities than equally common non-associated chains. In a later analysis, the rate of TCR association differed among HLA loci, with DRB1 alleles having the most associated TCRs and HLA-C alleles having the fewest. A further reported finding was that TCR beta sequences accurately predicted the HLA-A and HLA-B alleles for most subjects in the first cohort. Correlated functional status among segregating V segments might reflect linkage disequilibrium, but an unknown experimental factor could not be ruled out. A cluster of highly shared sequence variants was judged likely to represent a technical artifact of the sequencing pipeline. In a later genetic analysis, fewer N-insertions in productive TCRs were reported among donors in an Asian-associated ancestry cluster than the approximately 670-donor mean. When HLA alleles, especially DR and DQ, strongly co-occurred, attributing TCR associations to individual alleles was difficult. The classifier was reported to diagnose cytomegalovirus status with high specificity and sensitivity in both the original cohort and the validation cohort. At a false discovery rate of 0.05, a later analysis linked roughly 17,000 TCR beta sequences to specific HLA alleles. HLA typing was unavailable for some donors at each locus, so association tests used only the typed subset. Three of the identified cytomegalovirus-associated TCR beta chains were confirmed in vitro to be specific for cytomegalovirus antigens. A later genetic analysis associated a missense DCLRE1C variant with V-gene and J-gene trimming of TCR beta chains, and an independent cohort replicated the association. Because counts were too low, around 17 rarely observed V segments, including chromosome 9 orphons, were left out of the earlier analysis of about 500 of the donors. For the cohort, immune exposure information was limited to CMV serostatus. According to a later analysis, parvovirus B19, influenza, CMV and Epstein-Barr virus appeared linked to several top co-occurrence clusters.

The chain couples TRBV9 to TRBJ2-3; possibly the D gene is TRBD2, per 7 matching bases. The clonotype comes from a male donor in good health and CMV-seronegative. Sequencing was done on a sample of PBMCs. The nucleotides are TGTGCCAGCAGCGTTTTCCCGGGGGGCCGCACAGATACGCAGTATTTT. It translates to CASSVFPGGRTDTQYF. Reference TRBV9 and TRBJ2-3 proteins supply the regions before and after the CDR3; the full variable domain is: DSGVTQTPKHLITATGQRVTLRCSPRSGDLSVYWYQQSLDQGLQFLIQYYNGEERAKGNILERFSAQQFPDLHSELNLSSLELGDSALYFCASSVFPGGRTDTQYFGPGTRLTVL.